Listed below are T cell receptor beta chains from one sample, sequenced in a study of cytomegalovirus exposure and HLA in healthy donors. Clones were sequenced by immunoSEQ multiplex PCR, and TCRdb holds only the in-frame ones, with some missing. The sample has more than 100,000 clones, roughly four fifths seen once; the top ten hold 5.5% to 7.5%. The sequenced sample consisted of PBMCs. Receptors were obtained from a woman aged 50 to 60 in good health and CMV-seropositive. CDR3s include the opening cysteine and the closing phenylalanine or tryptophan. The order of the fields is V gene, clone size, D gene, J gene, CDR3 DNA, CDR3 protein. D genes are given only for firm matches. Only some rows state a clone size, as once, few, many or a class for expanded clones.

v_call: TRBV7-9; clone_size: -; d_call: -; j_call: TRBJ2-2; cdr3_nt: TGTGCCAGCAGCTATAGCGGAAACACCGGGGAGCTGTTTTTT; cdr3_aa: CASSYSGNTGELFF
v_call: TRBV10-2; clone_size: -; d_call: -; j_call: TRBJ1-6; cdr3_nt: TGCGCCAGCAGTGTAGGAGACTCCTATAATTCACCCCTCCACTTT; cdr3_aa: CASSVGDSYNSPLHF
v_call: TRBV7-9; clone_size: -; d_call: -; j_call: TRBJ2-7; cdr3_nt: TGTGCCAGCAGCTTAGTTCCTCTCTCCTACGAGCAGTACTTC; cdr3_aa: CASSLVPLSYEQYF
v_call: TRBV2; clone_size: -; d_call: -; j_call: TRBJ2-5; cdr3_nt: TGTGCCAGCAGAGGGGGTCTGGGAGAGACCCAGTACTTC; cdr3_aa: CASRGGLGETQYF
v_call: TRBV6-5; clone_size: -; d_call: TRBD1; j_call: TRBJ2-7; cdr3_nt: TGTGCCAGCAGACAGGGGAGCTACGAGCAGTACTTC; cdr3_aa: CASRQGSYEQYF
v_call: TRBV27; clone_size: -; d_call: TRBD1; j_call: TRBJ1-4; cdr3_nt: TGTGCCAGCAGTCTTGACAGGGCTAATGAAAAACTGTTTTTT; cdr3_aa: CASSLDRANEKLFF
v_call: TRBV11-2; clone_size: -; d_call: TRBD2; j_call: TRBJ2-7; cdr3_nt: TGTGCCAGCAGCTTAGCGGGACTAGCGGGGGGGCACTTC; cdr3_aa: CASSLAGLAGGHF
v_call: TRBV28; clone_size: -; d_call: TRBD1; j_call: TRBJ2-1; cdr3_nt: TGTGCCAGCAGTTCCCTTGGGACAGGGGTCTACAATGAGCAGTTCTTC; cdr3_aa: CASSSLGTGVYNEQFF
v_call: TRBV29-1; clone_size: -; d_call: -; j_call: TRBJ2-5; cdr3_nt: TGCAGCGTTCCGGGGGGCAGGGAGACCCAGTACTTC; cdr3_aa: CSVPGGRETQYF
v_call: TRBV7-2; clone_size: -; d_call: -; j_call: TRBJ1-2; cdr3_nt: TGTGCCAGCAGCCCAGGACAAAACTATGGCTACACCTTC; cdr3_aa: CASSPGQNYGYTF
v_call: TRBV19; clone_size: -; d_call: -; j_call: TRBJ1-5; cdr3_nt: TGTGCCAGTAGTCGCAACAGGGGCAATCAGCCCCAGCATTTT; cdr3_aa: CASSRNRGNQPQHF
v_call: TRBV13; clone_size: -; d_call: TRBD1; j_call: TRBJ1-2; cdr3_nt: TGTGCCAGCACCCCGGGACAGCTTAACTATGGCTACACCTTC; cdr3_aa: CASTPGQLNYGYTF
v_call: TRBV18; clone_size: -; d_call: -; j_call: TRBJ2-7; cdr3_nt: TGTGCCAGCTCACCTTCCGGGGGAAACGAGCAGTACTTC; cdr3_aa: CASSPSGGNEQYF
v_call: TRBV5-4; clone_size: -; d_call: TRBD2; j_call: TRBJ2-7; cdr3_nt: TGTGCCAGCAGCCGTGGGCTAGCGGGGGGGAGTTACGAGCAGTACTTC; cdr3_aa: CASSRGLAGGSYEQYF
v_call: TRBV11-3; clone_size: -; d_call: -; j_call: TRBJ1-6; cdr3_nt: TGTGCCAGCAGCTTACGGGGGAGAAGTAGTAGTTCACCCCTCCACTTT; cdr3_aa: CASSLRGRSSSSPLHF
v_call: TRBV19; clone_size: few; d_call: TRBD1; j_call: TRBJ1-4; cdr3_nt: TGTGCCAGCAGAGAGCATGGGGGCAGGGGGGAAAAACTGTTTTTT; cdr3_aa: CASREHGGRGEKLFF
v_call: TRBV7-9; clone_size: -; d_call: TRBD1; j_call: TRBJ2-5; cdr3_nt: TGTGCCAGCAGCTCCGGGACAGGGGTTAGGGAGACCCAGTACTTC; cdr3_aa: CASSSGTGVRETQYF
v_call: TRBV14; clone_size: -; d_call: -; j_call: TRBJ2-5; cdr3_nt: TGTGCCAGCAGCCAAGCTGCGGAGACCCAGTACTTC; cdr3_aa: CASSQAAETQYF
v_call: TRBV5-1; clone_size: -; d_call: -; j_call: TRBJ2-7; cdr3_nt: TGCGCCAGCAGCTTGGTTTCGGAGAGCTCCTACGAGCAGTACTTC; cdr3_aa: CASSLVSESSYEQYF
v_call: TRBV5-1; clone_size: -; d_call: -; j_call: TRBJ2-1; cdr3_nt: TGCGCCAGCAGCTTGGTAGCCGACTCCTACAATGAGCAGTTCTTC; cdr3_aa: CASSLVADSYNEQFF
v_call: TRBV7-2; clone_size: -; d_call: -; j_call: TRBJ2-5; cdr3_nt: TGTGCCAGCAGCGGGCAGGGCCCCGGAACGGCCCAGTACTTC; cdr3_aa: CASSGQGPGTAQYF
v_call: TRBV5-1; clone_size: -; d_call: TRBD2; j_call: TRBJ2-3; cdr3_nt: TGCGCCAGCAGCCCCGGACTAGCGGGGGAGTCAGATACGCAGTATTTT; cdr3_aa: CASSPGLAGESDTQYF
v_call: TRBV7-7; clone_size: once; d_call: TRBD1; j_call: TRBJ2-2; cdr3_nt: TGTGCTAGCAGCCCTACAGGGGGCAGGAACACCGGGGAGCTGTTTTTT; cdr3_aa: CASSPTGGRNTGELFF
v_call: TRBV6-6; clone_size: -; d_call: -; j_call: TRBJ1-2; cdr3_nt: TGTGCCACCTTAGCCTCCGGGGGTGGCTACACCTTC; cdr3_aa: CATLASGGGYTF
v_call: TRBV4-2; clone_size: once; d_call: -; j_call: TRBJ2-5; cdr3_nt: TGTGCCAGCACCATCGGTGAGACCCAGTACTTC; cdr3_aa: CASTIGETQYF
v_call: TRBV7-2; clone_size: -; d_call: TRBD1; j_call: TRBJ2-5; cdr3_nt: TGTGCCAGCAGCTTGGCCCGCCAGGGGGTTCAAGAGACCCAGTACTTC; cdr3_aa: CASSLARQGVQETQYF
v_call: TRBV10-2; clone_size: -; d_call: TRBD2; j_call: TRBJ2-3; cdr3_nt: TGCGCCAGCAGTGAGCCTAGCGGGGGGTTTACAGATACGCAGTATTTT; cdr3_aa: CASSEPSGGFTDTQYF
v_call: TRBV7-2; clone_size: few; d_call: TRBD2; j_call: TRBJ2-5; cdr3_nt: TGTGCCAGCAGCCACCCTCCGGGGGGGGGAGGAGAGACCCAGTACTTC; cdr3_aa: CASSHPPGGGGETQYF
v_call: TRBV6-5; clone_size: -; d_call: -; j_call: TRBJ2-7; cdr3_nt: TGTGCCAGCAGTTTTGCAGGGACCTACGAGCAGTACTTC; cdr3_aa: CASSFAGTYEQYF
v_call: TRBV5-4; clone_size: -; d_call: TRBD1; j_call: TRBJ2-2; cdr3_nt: TGTGCCAGCAGTCGGATACAGGGGACCGGGGAGCTGTTTTTT; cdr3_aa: CASSRIQGTGELFF
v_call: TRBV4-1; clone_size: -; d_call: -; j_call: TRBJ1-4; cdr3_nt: TGCGCCAGCAGCCGAGCGACAGCAACTAATGAAAAACTGTTTTTT; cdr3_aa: CASSRATATNEKLFF
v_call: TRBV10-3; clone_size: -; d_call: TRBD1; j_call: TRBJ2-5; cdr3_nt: TGTGCCATCAGTGTTGCCGGGACAGGGCCTGAGACCCAGTACTTC; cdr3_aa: CAISVAGTGPETQYF
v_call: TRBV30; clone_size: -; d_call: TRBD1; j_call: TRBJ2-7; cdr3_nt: TGTGCCTGGACAGCCTCCGGGACAGCCTCCTACGAGCAGTACTTC; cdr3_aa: CAWTASGTASYEQYF
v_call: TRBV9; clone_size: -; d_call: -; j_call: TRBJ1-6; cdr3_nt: TGTGCCAGCAGCGTAGGTCCAGAAAATTCACCCCTCCACTTT; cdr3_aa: CASSVGPENSPLHF
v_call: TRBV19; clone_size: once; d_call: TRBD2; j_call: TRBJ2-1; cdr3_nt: TGTGCCAGTAGTATAGACCTACTAGCGGGGGGTGAGAATGAGCAGTTCTTC; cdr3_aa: CASSIDLLAGGENEQFF
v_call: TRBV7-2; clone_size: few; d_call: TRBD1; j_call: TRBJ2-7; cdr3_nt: TGTGCCAGCAGCTCTGGACAGGGTGTCTCCTACGAGCAGTACTTC; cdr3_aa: CASSSGQGVSYEQYF
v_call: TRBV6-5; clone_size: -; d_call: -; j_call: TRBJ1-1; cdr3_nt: TGTGCCAGCAGTTACTCGTACCGGCGGACTGAAGCTTTCTTT; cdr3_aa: CASSYSYRRTEAFF
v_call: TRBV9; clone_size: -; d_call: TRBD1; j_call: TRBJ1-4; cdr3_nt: TGTGCCAGCAGCGAGGGGGACAGGGCGAATGAAAAACTGTTTTTT; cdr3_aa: CASSEGDRANEKLFF
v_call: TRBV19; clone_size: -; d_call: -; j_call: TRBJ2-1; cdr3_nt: TGTGCCAGTAGTATTGGGGGGGGGACAAATGAGCAGTTCTTC; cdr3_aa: CASSIGGGTNEQFF
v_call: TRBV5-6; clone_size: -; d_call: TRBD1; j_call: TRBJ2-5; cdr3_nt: TGTGCCAGCAGCATCCCATCGGACAGGGGGGGGCAAGAGACCCAGTACTTC; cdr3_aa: CASSIPSDRGGQETQYF
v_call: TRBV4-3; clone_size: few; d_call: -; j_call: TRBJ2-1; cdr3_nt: TGCGCCAGCGCACCCCTGCATCAGCGGACCTACAATGAGCAGTTCTTC; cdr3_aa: CASAPLHQRTYNEQFF
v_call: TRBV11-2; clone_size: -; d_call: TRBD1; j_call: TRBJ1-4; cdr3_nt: TGTGCCAGCAGCTTCCTCCCGGGACAGGGGGGTGAAAAACTGTTTTTT; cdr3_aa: CASSFLPGQGGEKLFF
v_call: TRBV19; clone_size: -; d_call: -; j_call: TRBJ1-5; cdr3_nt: TGTGCCAGTAGTATTAGGCCGGCAGGGTACAGCAATCAGCCCCAGCATTTT; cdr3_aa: CASSIRPAGYSNQPQHF
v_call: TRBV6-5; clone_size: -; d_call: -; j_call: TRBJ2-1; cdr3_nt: TGTGCCAGCAGCAAAAGACGGAGCGTTCCAAATGAGCAGTTCTTC; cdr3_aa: CASSKRRSVPNEQFF
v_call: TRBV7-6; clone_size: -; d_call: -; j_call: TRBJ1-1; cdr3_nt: TGTGCCAGCAGCTCAGACGCGGGGGGAACTGAAGCTTTCTTT; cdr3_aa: CASSSDAGGTEAFF
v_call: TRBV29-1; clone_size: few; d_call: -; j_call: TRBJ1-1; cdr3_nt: TGCAGCGTTGCTCACGGGGGGTTGAACACTGAAGCTTTCTTT; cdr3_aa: CSVAHGGLNTEAFF
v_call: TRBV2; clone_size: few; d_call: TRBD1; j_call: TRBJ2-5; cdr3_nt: TGTGCCACGCTAACCGGACAGGGGAAAGAGACCCAGTACTTC; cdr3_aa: CATLTGQGKETQYF
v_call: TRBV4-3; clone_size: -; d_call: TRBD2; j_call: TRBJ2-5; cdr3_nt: TGCGCCAGCAGCCAAGAGAGCGGGGGGCCACAAGAGACCCAGTACTTC; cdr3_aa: CASSQESGGPQETQYF
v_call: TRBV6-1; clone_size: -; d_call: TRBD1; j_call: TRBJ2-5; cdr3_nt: TGTGCCAGCAGTGAGACAGGGCGAGAGACCCAGTACTTC; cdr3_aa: CASSETGRETQYF
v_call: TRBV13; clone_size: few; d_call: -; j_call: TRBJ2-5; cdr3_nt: TGTGCCAGCAGCCTTAACAGGGGGGGGGAGACCCAGTACTTC; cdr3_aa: CASSLNRGGETQYF
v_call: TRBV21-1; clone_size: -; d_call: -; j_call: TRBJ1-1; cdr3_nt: TGTGCCAGCAGAAGAGGGGGGGACAGGGTGTGGGGCACTGAAGCTTTCTTT; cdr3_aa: CASRRGGDRVWGTEAFF
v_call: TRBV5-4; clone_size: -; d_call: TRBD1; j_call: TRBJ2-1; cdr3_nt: TGTGCCAGCAGCCCGGGGGACAGGGGAGCGTTGAATGAGCAGTTCTTC; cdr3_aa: CASSPGDRGALNEQFF
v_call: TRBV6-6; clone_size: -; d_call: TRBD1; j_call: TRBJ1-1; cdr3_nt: TGTGCCAGCAGCGACAGGGGCACTGAAGCTTTCTTT; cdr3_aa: CASSDRGTEAFF
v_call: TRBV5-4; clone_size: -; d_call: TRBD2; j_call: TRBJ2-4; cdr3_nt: TGTGCCAGCAGCCGCCCCCAGGCGGGGGGAGACATTCAGTACTTC; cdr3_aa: CASSRPQAGGDIQYF
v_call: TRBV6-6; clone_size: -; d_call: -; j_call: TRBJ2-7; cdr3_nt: TGTGCCAGCAATATCGAGGGCCCCCGTGGCGAGCAGTACTTC; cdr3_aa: CASNIEGPRGEQYF